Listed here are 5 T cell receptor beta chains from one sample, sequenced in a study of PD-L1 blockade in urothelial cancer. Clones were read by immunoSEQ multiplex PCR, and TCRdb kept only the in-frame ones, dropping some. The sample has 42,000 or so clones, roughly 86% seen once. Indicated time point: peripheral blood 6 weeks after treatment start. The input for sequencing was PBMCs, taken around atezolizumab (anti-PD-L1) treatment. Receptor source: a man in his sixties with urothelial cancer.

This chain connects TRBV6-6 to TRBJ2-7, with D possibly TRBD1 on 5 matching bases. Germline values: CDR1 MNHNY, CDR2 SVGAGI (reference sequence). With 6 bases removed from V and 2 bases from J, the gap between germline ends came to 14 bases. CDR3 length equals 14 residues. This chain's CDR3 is CASRPLGQAYEQYF. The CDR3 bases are TGTGCCAGCAGGCCCCTCGGACAAGCCTACGAGCAGTACTTC.

CDR3 DNA: TGTGCCAGCAGCTTTTTTGGGACAGGAAACAATGAGCAGTTCTTC. Translation gives CASSFFGTGNNEQFF. The chain combines TRBV11-2 with TRBJ2-1; TRBD1 aligns across 8 bases. Unmatched junction bases numbered 6, after V lost 3 bases and J lost 5 bases. The CDR3 consists of 15 residues. CDR1 and CDR2 from the germline V gene are SGHAT and FQNNGV.

The CDR3 loop is CASSSGGRDYGYTF. CDR3 coding DNA: TGTGCCAGCAGTTCGGGGGGCAGGGACTATGGCTACACCTTC. The chain combines TRBV6-5 with TRBJ1-2, with a possible D match to TRBD1 (6 bases). CDR1 and CDR2 (germline): MNHEY, SVGAGI. The V gene lost 4 bases and the J gene lost 3 bases, with 12 bases spanning the gap. This CDR3 comprises 14 residues.

The CDR3 reads CASSREASGSRYF. CDR3 nucleotides: TGTGCCAGTTCCCGGGAGGCTAGCGGGTCCAGGTACTTC. The chain couples TRBV7-2 to TRBJ2-7; 8 bases are a match to TRBD2. This CDR3 region has 13 residues. V lost 9 bases, J lost 12 bases, and 16 bases stayed unmatched. Per germline, CDR1 SGHTA and CDR2 FQGNSA.

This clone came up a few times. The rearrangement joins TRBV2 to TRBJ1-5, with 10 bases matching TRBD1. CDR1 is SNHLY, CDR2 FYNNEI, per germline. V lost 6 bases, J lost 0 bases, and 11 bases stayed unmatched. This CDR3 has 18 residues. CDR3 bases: TGTGCCAGCAGGGGCCGGGACAGGGGTTCTTATAGCAATCAGCCCCAGCATTTT. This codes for CASRGRDRGSYSNQPQHF.